Following are 8 T cell receptor beta chains from one sample sequenced in a study of cytomegalovirus exposure and HLA in healthy donors. Clones were read by immunoSEQ multiplex PCR, and TCRdb kept only the in-frame ones, dropping some. This repertoire shows some 200,000 clones, approximately 82% found once; its top ten account for under 15%. The sequenced material came from PBMCs. All receptors derive from a woman aged 25 to 39 in good health and CMV-seropositive.

This chain uses TRBV11-1 with TRBJ1-1; 8 nucleotides align to TRBD1. The CDR3 runs 14 residues. Trimming took 5 bases from V and 3 from J; bases not matched to a gene: 5. Germline V gene sequence: CDR1 SGHAT, CDR2 FQDESV (reference sequence). As DNA, the CDR3 is TGTGCCAGCAGCCAGGACAGGGAGGACACTGAAGCTTTCTTT. This codes for CASSQDREDTEAFF.

The rearrangement joins TRBV28 to TRBJ1-4; no firm D call. Germline V CDR1 and CDR2: MDHEN, SYDVKM. Trimming cost V 3 bases and J 4 bases, with 6 bases left between them. CDR3 length: 13 amino acids. CDR3 bases: TGTGCCAGCAGTTTCTCCGGTAATGAAAAACTGTTTTTT. This encodes CASSFSGNEKLFF.

This chain uses TRBV6-5 with TRBJ2-2; D is uncertain. This CDR3 spans 16 amino acids. The germline gives CDR1 MNHEY, CDR2 SVGAGI. Trimming took 2 bases from V and 4 from J, leaving 14 bases between them. CDR3 in amino acids: CASSYVRTAATGELFF. CDR3 bases: TGTGCCAGCAGTTACGTCCGCACCGCGGCCACCGGGGAGCTGTTTTTT.

The chain carries TRBV30 and TRBJ2-7; possible D gene TRBD2, 5 bases. The CDR3 contains 14 residues. Trimming removed 2 bases at V and 3 bases at J, with 14 bases between. Per germline, CDR1 GTSNPN and CDR2 SVGIG (reference sequence). DNA of the CDR3: TGTGCCTGGAGTCTCGTGGGCGGGCACTACGAGCAGTACTTC. It encodes CAWSLVGGHYEQYF. The full variable domain, its missing parts supplied by reference TRBV30 and TRBJ2-7, is SQTIHQWPATLVQPVGSPLSLECTVEGTSNPNLYWYRQAAGRGLQLLFYSVGIGQISSEVPQNLSASRPQDRQFILSSKKLLLSDSGFYLCAWSLVGGHYEQYFGPGTRLTVT.

V usage is TRBV5-8 and J usage is TRBJ1-2; maybe TRBD1 (6 bases). Germline V lookup: CDR1 SGHTS, CDR2 YDEGEE. Between the trimmed V and J ends, which lost 6 bases and 1 base, there was a span of 13 bases. The CDR3 has 14 residues. The CDR3 region is CASNPRQVNYGYTF. Written as DNA, the CDR3 is TGTGCCAGCAACCCACGACAGGTTAACTATGGCTACACCTTC.

CDR3 coding DNA: TGTGCCAGCAGTTTGCAGGGATCGTACCAAGAGACCCAGTACTTC. Protein: CASSLQGSYQETQYF. V and J are TRBV27 and TRBJ2-5; a weak D match, TRBD1 (5 bases). The CDR3 is 15 residues long. Germline V CDR1 and CDR2: MNHEY, SMNVEV (reference sequence). V lost 3 bases and J lost 0, with 11 bases in between.

The chain uses TRBV5-1 and TRBJ2-2, with a weak D call TRBD1 (5 bases). The V gene's germline CDR1 is SGHRS and CDR2 YFSETQ. The length of the CDR3 is 13 residues. V lost 4 bases to trimming and J lost 6 bases, with 10 bases between them. Here the CDR3 reads CASSIQGAGELFF. In nucleotides, the CDR3 is TGCGCCAGCAGCATTCAGGGCGCCGGGGAGCTGTTTTTT.

The chain joins TRBV16 to TRBJ1-5; D gene uncertain. From germline, CDR1 is KGHSY and CDR2 FQNENV. The V end was cut by 2 bases, the J end by 5 bases, with 16 bases between. The CDR3 runs 16 residues. The CDR3 sequence: CASSQESPGVDQPQHF. The CDR3 DNA follows: TGTGCCAGCAGCCAAGAATCCCCCGGGGTGGATCAGCCCCAGCATTTT. The whole variable domain, filled in from reference TRBV16 and TRBJ1-5, reads GEEVAQTPKHLVRGEGQKAKLYCAPIKGHSYVFWYQQVLKNEFKFLISFQNENVFDETGMPKERFSAKCLPNSPCSLEIQATKLEDSAVYFCASSQESPGVDQPQHFGDGTRLSIL.